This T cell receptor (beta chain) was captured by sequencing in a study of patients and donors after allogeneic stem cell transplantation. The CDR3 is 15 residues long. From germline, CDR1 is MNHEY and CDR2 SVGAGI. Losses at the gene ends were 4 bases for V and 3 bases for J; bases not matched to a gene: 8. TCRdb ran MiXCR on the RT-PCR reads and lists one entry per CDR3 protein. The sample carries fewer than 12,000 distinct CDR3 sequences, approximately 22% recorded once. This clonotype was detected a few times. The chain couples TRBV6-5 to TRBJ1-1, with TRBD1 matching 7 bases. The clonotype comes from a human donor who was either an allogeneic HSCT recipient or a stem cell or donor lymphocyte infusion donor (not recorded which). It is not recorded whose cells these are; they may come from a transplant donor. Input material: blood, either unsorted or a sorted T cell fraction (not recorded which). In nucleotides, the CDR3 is TGTGCCAGCAGTTCCCCCGACAGGGATGACACTGAAGCTTTCTTT. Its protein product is CASSSPDRDDTEAFF.